This TCR beta chain is drawn from a study of T cell repertoires in cytomegalovirus infection. On the study more broadly: Public TCR beta signatures were indicative of both CMV infection and a matching HLA type.

MiXCR was run by TCRdb on the reads, yielding one entry per CDR3 protein. The profile shows 100,000 to 150,000 distinct CDR3 sequences, roughly a quarter of them singletons. Trimming cost V 3 bases and J 6 bases; bases outside gene matches: 10. This CDR3 has 16 residues. This clonotype has just a few counts. Antigen: not known. The rearrangement uses TRBV12-3 or TRBV12-4 and TRBJ2-1; 8 nucleotides agree with TRBD1. The clonotype was recovered from a human donor in good health (CMV status not recorded). Some clones in this sample may be carry-over from other donors' samples. Sequencing input: PBMCs, sequenced either directly or after in vitro stimulation (not recorded which). The CDR3 DNA sequence: TGTGCCAGCAGTTTTGGCAGGGGGCGTTGGGGCAATGAGCAGTTCTTC. Its protein product is CASSFGRGRWGNEQFF.